The present T cell receptor (beta chain) was sequenced within a study of Ad26.COV2.S vaccination and SARS-CoV-2 variants. Study outcomes and limitations: Placebo recipients trailed vaccine recipients in spike-specific TCR breadth.

Per the germline V gene, CDR1 is SQVTM and CDR2 is ANQGSEA. With 7 bases removed from V and 1 base from J, the gap between germline ends came to 16 bases. The CDR3 consists of 14 residues. Specified treatment: over 15 received Ad26.COV2.S at low or high dose, single or two shots; 5 received placebo; per-sample allocation not given. After the first vaccine or placebo injection, samples were drawn on day 63. Assay used: immunoSEQ multiplex PCR; TCRdb lists only in-frame clones, some missing. This sample carries about 350,000 clones, roughly 81% of them seen once, and the ten largest clones take about 3.5%. In regard to this clone: Its antigen is unidentified.

V gene TRBV29-1 combines with J gene TRBJ1-1; unclear D gene. This receptor was taken from a person aged 18 to 59 who received the Ad26.COV2.S COVID-19 vaccine or a placebo. The material sequenced was peripheral blood, taken in a trial of Ad26.COV2.S vaccine versus placebo. CDR3 bases: TGCAGCGCCCTCAACAATTTACCGAACACTGAAGCTTTCTTT. Translated, it gives CSALNNLPNTEAFF.